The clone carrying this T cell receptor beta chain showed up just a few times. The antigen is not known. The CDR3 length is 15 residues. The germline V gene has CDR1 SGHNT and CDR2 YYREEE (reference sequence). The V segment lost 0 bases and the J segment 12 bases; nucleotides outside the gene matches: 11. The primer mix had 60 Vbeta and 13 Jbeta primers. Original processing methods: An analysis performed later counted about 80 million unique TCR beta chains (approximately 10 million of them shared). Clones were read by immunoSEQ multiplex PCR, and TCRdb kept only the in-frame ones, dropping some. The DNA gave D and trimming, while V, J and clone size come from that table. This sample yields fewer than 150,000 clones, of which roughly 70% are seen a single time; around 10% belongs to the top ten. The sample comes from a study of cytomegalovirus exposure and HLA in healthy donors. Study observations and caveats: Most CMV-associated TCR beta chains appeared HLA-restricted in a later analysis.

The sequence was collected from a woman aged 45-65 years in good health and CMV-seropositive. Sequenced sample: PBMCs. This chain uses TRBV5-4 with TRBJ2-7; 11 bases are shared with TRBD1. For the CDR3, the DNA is TGTGCCAGCAGCTTGGCCGGACAGGGGGCTATTGCTCGGTACTTC. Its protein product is CASSLAGQGAIARYF.